This T cell receptor (beta chain) stems from a study of T-cell reconstitution after alpha-beta-depleted transplantation in children. Using unique molecular identifiers, the investigators prepared the TCRbeta library. TCRdb re-analysed the PCR reads in MiXCR, keeping a single row per CDR3 protein. The sample lists about half a million distinct CDR3 sequences, approximately 12% seen once, with roughly 5.4% in the top ten. The CDR3 contains 17 residues. The V gene end was trimmed by 1 base and the J gene end by 7 bases; junction bases not matched to a gene: 7. Germline CDR1 and CDR2: KGHSH and LQKENI. This clonotype came up many times.

This sequence joins TRBV18 and TRBJ2-1; 13 bases are shared with TRBD2. This clonotype originated in a human donor who donated a stem cell graft to a child with combined immunodeficiency. The sequenced sample was PBMCs from the stem cell graft donor, obtained from the stem cell graft. This CDR3 is CASSPRLAGGKVNEQFF. The CDR3 DNA sequence: TGTGCCAGCTCACCACGACTAGCGGGAGGCAAGGTGAATGAGCAGTTCTTC.